This is a list of T cell receptor beta chains from one sample in a study of CD8+ T cells in alopecia areata. Sequencing was performed with immunoSEQ multiplex PCR; in TCRdb, only in-frame clones are kept and a portion is missing. The table lists some 12,000 clones, 60% of them singletons. Sequencing used skin. These receptors all stem from a human donor with alopecia areata. The CDR3 runs from the conserved cysteine through the conserved F or W. D genes are given only for firm matches. The listing skips clone size in some rows; elsewhere it reads once, few, many or a size class.

CDR3 protein: CASSVELYAGELFF
CDR3 DNA: TGTGCCAGCAGCGTAGAACTATACGCCGGGGAGCTGTTTTTT
D gene: .
V gene: TRBV9
clone size: .
J gene: TRBJ2-2

CDR3 protein: CASSPRGTVNEQFF
CDR3 DNA: TGTGCCAGCAGTCCACGGGGGACAGTCAATGAGCAGTTCTTC
D gene: .
V gene: TRBV6-5
clone size: once
J gene: TRBJ2-1

CDR3 protein: CASSVRGPGLETQYF
CDR3 DNA: TGTGCCAGTAGTGTTCGGGGGCCCGGCTTGGAGACCCAGTACTTC
D gene: .
V gene: TRBV19
clone size: .
J gene: TRBJ2-5

CDR3 protein: CASSQGSEGRRDTQYF
CDR3 DNA: TGCGCCAGCAGCCAAGGTTCCGAGGGACGGAGAGATACGCAGTATTTT
D gene: .
V gene: TRBV4-1
clone size: .
J gene: TRBJ2-3

CDR3 protein: CASSPTPGQGSYEQYF
CDR3 DNA: TGTGCCAGCAGTCCTACTCCGGGACAGGGATCCTACGAGCAGTACTTC
D gene: TRBD1
V gene: TRBV28
clone size: .
J gene: TRBJ2-7

CDR3 protein: CASSLFPGWEQFF
CDR3 DNA: TGTGCCAGCAGTTTATTCCCGGGGTGGGAGCAGTTCTTC
D gene: .
V gene: TRBV27
clone size: few
J gene: TRBJ2-1

CDR3 protein: CASSAGLATNEKLFF
CDR3 DNA: TGTGCCAGCAGTGCGGGACTGGCAACTAATGAAAAACTGTTTTTT
D gene: .
V gene: TRBV6-1
clone size: few
J gene: TRBJ1-4

CDR3 protein: CASSPGQPYEQYF
CDR3 DNA: TGTGCCAGCAGTCCGGGACAACCCTACGAGCAGTACTTC
D gene: .
V gene: TRBV28
clone size: .
J gene: TRBJ2-7

CDR3 protein: CASSAEGADQPQHF
CDR3 DNA: TGTGCCAGCAGCGCGGAGGGGGCGGATCAGCCCCAGCATTTT
D gene: TRBD1
V gene: TRBV2
clone size: once
J gene: TRBJ1-5

CDR3 protein: CASSGGETQYF
CDR3 DNA: TGTGCCAGCAGCGGGGGAGAGACCCAGTACTTC
D gene: .
V gene: TRBV7-6
clone size: few
J gene: TRBJ2-5

CDR3 protein: CASSLAPSEQYF
CDR3 DNA: TGTGCCAGCAGCTTAGCGCCGAGCGAGCAGTACTTC
D gene: .
V gene: TRBV7-9
clone size: once
J gene: TRBJ2-7

CDR3 protein: CASSRRGGRTTGELFF
CDR3 DNA: TGTGCCAGCAGCCGGCGAGGCGGGAGAACCACCGGGGAGCTGTTTTTT
D gene: TRBD2
V gene: TRBV13
clone size: .
J gene: TRBJ2-2

CDR3 protein: CASSLAPGQYEQFF
CDR3 DNA: TGTGCCAGCAGCTTAGCCCCCGGTCAGTATGAGCAGTTCTTC
D gene: .
V gene: TRBV11-2
clone size: few
J gene: TRBJ2-1

CDR3 protein: CASSFQSGGQETQYF
CDR3 DNA: TGTGCCAGCAGCTTCCAGTCAGGGGGCCAAGAGACCCAGTACTTC
D gene: TRBD1
V gene: TRBV5-7
clone size: .
J gene: TRBJ2-5

CDR3 protein: CASSLGLAKNIQYF
CDR3 DNA: TGTGCCAGCAGCTTGGGACTAGCCAAAAACATTCAGTACTTC
D gene: .
V gene: TRBV7-9
clone size: .
J gene: TRBJ2-4

CDR3 protein: CASSTGQDNIQYF
CDR3 DNA: TGTGCCAGCAGCACCGGACAGGATAACATTCAGTACTTC
D gene: TRBD1
V gene: TRBV9
clone size: .
J gene: TRBJ2-4

CDR3 protein: CASSLMGDLNTEAFF
CDR3 DNA: TGTGCCAGCAGCTTAATGGGGGACCTGAACACTGAAGCTTTCTTT
D gene: .
V gene: TRBV7-9
clone size: .
J gene: TRBJ1-1

CDR3 protein: CASSPGLVSGWAKNIQYF
CDR3 DNA: TGCGCCAGCAGCCCGGGACTAGTCTCGGGGTGGGCCAAAAACATTCAGTACTTC
D gene: TRBD2
V gene: TRBV4-1
clone size: .
J gene: TRBJ2-4

CDR3 protein: CASSDRGPVEQYF
CDR3 DNA: TGTGCCAGCAGTGATAGGGGCCCAGTCGAGCAGTACTTC
D gene: .
V gene: TRBV25-1
clone size: .
J gene: TRBJ2-7

CDR3 protein: CSVQGGTNYGYTF
CDR3 DNA: TGCAGCGTTCAGGGGGGGACTAACTATGGCTACACCTTC
D gene: TRBD1
V gene: TRBV29-1
clone size: .
J gene: TRBJ1-2

CDR3 protein: CASSFGETEAFF
CDR3 DNA: TGTGCCAGCAGCTTTGGTGAAACTGAAGCTTTCTTT
D gene: .
V gene: TRBV7-8
clone size: few
J gene: TRBJ1-1

CDR3 protein: CSAPEGAGVTEAFF
CDR3 DNA: TGCAGCGCCCCGGAGGGGGCAGGGGTCACTGAAGCTTTCTTT
D gene: TRBD1
V gene: TRBV29-1
clone size: .
J gene: TRBJ1-1

CDR3 protein: CASSEGSGSHEQFF
CDR3 DNA: TGTGCCAGCAGTGAAGGGTCGGGGTCCCATGAGCAGTTCTTC
D gene: .
V gene: TRBV2
clone size: .
J gene: TRBJ2-1

CDR3 protein: CASSPGTSGYQETQYF
CDR3 DNA: TGTGCCAGCAGCCCCGGGACTAGCGGATACCAAGAGACCCAGTACTTC
D gene: TRBD2
V gene: TRBV5-6
clone size: .
J gene: TRBJ2-5

CDR3 protein: CASSLGVGRGWIYGYTF
CDR3 DNA: TGCGCCAGCAGCTTGGGAGTGGGCCGGGGATGGATCTATGGCTACACCTTC
D gene: .
V gene: TRBV5-1
clone size: .
J gene: TRBJ1-2

CDR3 protein: CATSRDSATNEKLFF
CDR3 DNA: TGTGCCACCAGCAGGGACAGTGCAACTAATGAAAAACTGTTTTTT
D gene: .
V gene: TRBV15
clone size: .
J gene: TRBJ1-4

CDR3 protein: CSVGDRAYNEQFF
CDR3 DNA: TGCAGCGTTGGGGACAGGGCCTACAATGAGCAGTTCTTC
D gene: TRBD1
V gene: TRBV29-1
clone size: .
J gene: TRBJ2-1

CDR3 protein: CATSRDRVYGYTF
CDR3 DNA: TGTGCCACCAGCAGAGATCGCGTCTATGGCTACACCTTC
D gene: .
V gene: TRBV15
clone size: few
J gene: TRBJ1-2

CDR3 protein: CASSSGTGAWGNQPQHF
CDR3 DNA: TGTGCCAGCAGCTCGGGGACAGGGGCGTGGGGCAATCAGCCCCAGCATTTT
D gene: TRBD1
V gene: TRBV11-2
clone size: few
J gene: TRBJ1-5

CDR3 protein: CSVGRMNTEAFF
CDR3 DNA: TGCAGCGTGGGACGGATGAACACTGAAGCTTTCTTT
D gene: .
V gene: TRBV29-1
clone size: .
J gene: TRBJ1-1

CDR3 protein: CASSLVGTGGNQPQHF
CDR3 DNA: TGTGCCAGCAGCTTAGTAGGGACAGGAGGCAATCAGCCCCAGCATTTT
D gene: TRBD1
V gene: TRBV7-2
clone size: once
J gene: TRBJ1-5

CDR3 protein: CASSLYQGNEQFF
CDR3 DNA: TGTGCCAGCTCCCTTTACCAGGGGAATGAGCAGTTCTTC
D gene: .
V gene: TRBV18
clone size: once
J gene: TRBJ2-1

CDR3 protein: CASSLDPLGTQYF
CDR3 DNA: TGTGCCAGCAGCCTGGACCCCCTTGGGACGCAGTATTTT
D gene: .
V gene: TRBV7-9
clone size: .
J gene: TRBJ2-3

CDR3 protein: CSVLGWNTEAFF
CDR3 DNA: TGCAGCGTCCTAGGATGGAACACTGAAGCTTTCTTT
D gene: .
V gene: TRBV29-1
clone size: .
J gene: TRBJ1-1

CDR3 protein: CASSSTTSGLSYEQYF
CDR3 DNA: TGTGCCAGCAGCTCAACTACTAGCGGATTGTCCTACGAGCAGTACTTC
D gene: TRBD2
V gene: TRBV28
clone size: .
J gene: TRBJ2-7

CDR3 protein: CASSASRVDRASSYEQYF
CDR3 DNA: TGTGCCAGCAGTGCGTCCCGAGTGGACAGGGCGTCTTCCTACGAGCAGTACTTC
D gene: TRBD1
V gene: TRBV25-1
clone size: .
J gene: TRBJ2-7

CDR3 protein: CSAVSGSTDTQYF
CDR3 DNA: TGCAGCGCCGTTAGCGGGAGCACAGATACGCAGTATTTT
D gene: TRBD2
V gene: TRBV29-1
clone size: once
J gene: TRBJ2-3

CDR3 protein: CASTFGGGQGLRGYTF
CDR3 DNA: TGTGCCAGCACCTTTGGAGGGGGACAGGGGCTTCGGGGCTACACCTTC
D gene: TRBD1
V gene: TRBV7-9
clone size: .
J gene: TRBJ1-2

CDR3 protein: CASSYTSGSNEQFF
CDR3 DNA: TGTGCCAGCAGTTACACTAGCGGGAGCAATGAGCAGTTCTTC
D gene: TRBD2
V gene: TRBV6-6
clone size: once
J gene: TRBJ2-1

CDR3 protein: CASSQDYGLAGYSYNEQFF
CDR3 DNA: TGCGCCAGCAGCCAAGATTATGGACTAGCGGGGTACTCCTACAATGAGCAGTTCTTC
D gene: TRBD2
V gene: TRBV4-1
clone size: few
J gene: TRBJ2-1

CDR3 protein: CASSGPGHGMGEQYF
CDR3 DNA: TGTGCCAGCAGTGGCCCGGGACATGGGATGGGCGAGCAGTACTTC
D gene: .
V gene: TRBV25-1
clone size: .
J gene: TRBJ2-7